The subject of this entry is one T cell receptor beta chain. As yet, its antigen is unknown. The CDR3 extends over 14 amino acids. Trimming cost V 8 bases and J 7 bases; bases outside gene matches: 14. Germline values: CDR1 MDHEN, CDR2 SYDVKM. This specimen belongs to a study of shared clonotypes between healthy human individuals. The study's findings and limits: Lower generation probabilities were found for non-shared clonotypes than for those shared by all four donors. Genetic and exposure-history diversity was limited by the few donors. An expected dependence of interdonor clonotype sharing on sequencing depth was noted. Clonotypes that were shared across a handful of donors made up approximately 5.1% of naive CD4 clonotypes.

TCRdb's copy holds only in-frame clones and misses some; the assay was immunoSEQ multiplex PCR. Seen here are about 2.4 million clones, roughly 93% observed once, and the top ten hold approximately 0.37%. The V gene is TRBV28, the J gene TRBJ2-7; 7 bases are shared with TRBD2. Sequencing input: naive CD4+ T cells from PBMCs. Stated subset: CD45RA+ positively selected. This receptor was taken from a man between 18 and 29 years old in good health. Some clones in this sample may be carry-over from other donors' samples. This chain's CDR3 is CASGGGRPLEEQYF. In DNA, the CDR3 is TGTGCCAGCGGGGGGGGAAGACCCCTGGAGGAGCAGTACTTC. The full variable domain, in which reference TRBV28 and TRBJ2-7 provide the parts outside the CDR3, is DVKVTQSSRYLVKRTGEKVFLECVQDMDHENMFWYRQDPGLGLRLIYFSYDVKMKEKGDIPEGYSVSREKKERFSLILESASTNQTSMYLCASGGGRPLEEQYFGPGTRLTVT.